The present entry profiles one T cell receptor (beta chain) with its context. TCRdb's copy holds only in-frame clones and misses some; the assay was immunoSEQ multiplex PCR. This table holds 11,000 or so clones, about 95% found once. These data are taken from a study of T cell changes during pregnancy in multiple sclerosis. This CDR3 is built from 13 residues. The germline CDR1 and CDR2 sequences are SGHRS and YFSETQ. Trimming removed 3 bases from V and 5 bases from J; junction bases left unmatched: 3. Specimen: CD4+ T cells from peripheral blood mononuclear cells, collected before pregnancy. The chain joins TRBV5-1 to TRBJ2-5; TRBD2 matches at 8 bases. This receptor was obtained from a female donor with multiple sclerosis, enrolled in a pregnancy study. The CDR3 loop reads CASSSGTSETQYF. The CDR3 DNA sequence: TGCGCCAGCAGCTCCGGGACTAGTGAGACCCAGTACTTC. The full variable domain, with the rest looked up from reference TRBV5-1 and TRBJ2-5, is KAGVTQTPRYLIKTRGQQVTLSCSPISGHRSVSWYQQTPGQGLQFLFEYFSETQRNKGNFPGRFSGRQFSNSRSEMNVSTLELGDSALYLCASSSGTSETQYFGPGTRLLVL.